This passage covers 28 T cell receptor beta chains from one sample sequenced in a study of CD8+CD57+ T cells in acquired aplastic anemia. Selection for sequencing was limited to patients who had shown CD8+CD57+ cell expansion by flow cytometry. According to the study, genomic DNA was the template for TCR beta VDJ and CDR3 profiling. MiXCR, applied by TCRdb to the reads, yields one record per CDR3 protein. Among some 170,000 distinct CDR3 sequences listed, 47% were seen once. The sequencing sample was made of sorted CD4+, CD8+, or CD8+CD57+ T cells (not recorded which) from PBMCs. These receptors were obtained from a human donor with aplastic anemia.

This CDR3 reads CATSRETADGQYF. Written as DNA, the CDR3 is TGTGCCACCAGCAGAGAAACAGCCGACGGACAGTATTTT. The chain links TRBV15 to TRBJ2-3; no reliable D call. Germline-derived CDR1 and CDR2 are LNHNV and YYDKDF (reference sequence). V lost 0 bases and J lost 12, with 13 bases in between. The CDR3 length is 13 residues.

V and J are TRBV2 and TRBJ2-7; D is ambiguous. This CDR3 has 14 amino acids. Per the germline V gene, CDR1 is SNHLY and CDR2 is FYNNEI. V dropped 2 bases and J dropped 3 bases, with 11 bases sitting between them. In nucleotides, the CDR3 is TGTGCCAGCAGTGAACGGCTTGTCAGCTACGAGCAGTACTTC. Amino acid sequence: CASSERLVSYEQYF.

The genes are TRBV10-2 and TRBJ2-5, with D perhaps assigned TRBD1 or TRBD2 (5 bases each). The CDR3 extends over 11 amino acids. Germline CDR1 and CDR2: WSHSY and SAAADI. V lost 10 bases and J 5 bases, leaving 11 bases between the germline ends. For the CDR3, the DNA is TGCGCCACAACTAGGGACGAGACCCAGTACTTC. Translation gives CATTRDETQYF.

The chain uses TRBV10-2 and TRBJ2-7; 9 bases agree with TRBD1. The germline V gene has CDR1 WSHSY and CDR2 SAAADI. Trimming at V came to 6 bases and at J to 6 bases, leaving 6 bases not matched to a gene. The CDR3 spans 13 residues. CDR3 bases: TGCGCCAGCAGGAAGGGACAGGGATCCGAGCAGTACTTC. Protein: CASRKGQGSEQYF.

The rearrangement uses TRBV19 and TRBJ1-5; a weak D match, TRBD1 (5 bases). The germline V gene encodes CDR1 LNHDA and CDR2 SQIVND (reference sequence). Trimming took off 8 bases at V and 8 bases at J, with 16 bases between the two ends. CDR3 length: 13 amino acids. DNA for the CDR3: TGTGCCAGTCACAATCGCTCAGGGAAGCCCCAGCATTTT. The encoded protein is CASHNRSGKPQHF. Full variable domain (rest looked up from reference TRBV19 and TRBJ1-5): DGGITQSPKYLFRKEGQNVTLSCEQNLNHDAMYWYRQDPGQGLRLIYYSQIVNDFQKGDIAEGYSVSREKKESFPLTVTSAQKNPTAFYLCASHNRSGKPQHFGDGTRLSIL.

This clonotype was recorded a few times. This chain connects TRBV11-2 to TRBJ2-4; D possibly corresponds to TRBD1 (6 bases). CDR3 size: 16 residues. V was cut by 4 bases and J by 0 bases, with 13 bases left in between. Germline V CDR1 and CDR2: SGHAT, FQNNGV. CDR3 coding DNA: TGTGCCAGCAGCTCCCCGGGACACCTAGCCAAAAACATTCAGTACTTC. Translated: CASSSPGHLAKNIQYF.

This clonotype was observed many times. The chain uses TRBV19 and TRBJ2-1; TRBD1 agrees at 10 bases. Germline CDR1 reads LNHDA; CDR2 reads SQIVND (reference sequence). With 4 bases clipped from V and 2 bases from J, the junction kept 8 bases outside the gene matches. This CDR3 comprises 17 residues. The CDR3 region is CASSKRTGQGTYNEQFF. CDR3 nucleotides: TGTGCCAGTAGTAAACGTACGGGACAGGGGACCTACAATGAGCAGTTCTTC.

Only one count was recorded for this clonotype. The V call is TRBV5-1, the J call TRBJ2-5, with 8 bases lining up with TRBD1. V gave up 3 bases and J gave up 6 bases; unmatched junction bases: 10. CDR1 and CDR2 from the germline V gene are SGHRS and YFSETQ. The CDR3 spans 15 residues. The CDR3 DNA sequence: TGCGCCAGCAGCTCCCTGACAGGGGCCGAAAAGACCCAGTACTTC. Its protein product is CASSSLTGAEKTQYF.

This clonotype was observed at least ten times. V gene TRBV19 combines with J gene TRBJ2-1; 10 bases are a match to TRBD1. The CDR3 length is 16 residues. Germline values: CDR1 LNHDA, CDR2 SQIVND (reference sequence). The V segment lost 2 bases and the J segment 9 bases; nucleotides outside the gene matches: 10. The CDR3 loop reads CASSIQSGTGVPEQFF. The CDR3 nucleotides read TGTGCCAGTAGTATACAAAGCGGGACAGGGGTTCCTGAGCAGTTCTTC. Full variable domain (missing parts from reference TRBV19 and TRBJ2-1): DGGITQSPKYLFRKEGQNVTLSCEQNLNHDAMYWYRQDPGQGLRLIYYSQIVNDFQKGDIAEGYSVSREKKESFPLTVTSAQKNPTAFYLCASSIQSGTGVPEQFFGPGTRLTVL.

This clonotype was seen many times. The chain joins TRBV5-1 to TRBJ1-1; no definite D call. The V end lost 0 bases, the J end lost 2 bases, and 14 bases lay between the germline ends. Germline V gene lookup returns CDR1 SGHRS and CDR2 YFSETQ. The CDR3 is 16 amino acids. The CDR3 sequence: CASSLGGNLRNTEAFF. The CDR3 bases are TGCGCCAGCAGCTTGGGAGGGAACCTCAGAAACACTGAAGCTTTCTTT.

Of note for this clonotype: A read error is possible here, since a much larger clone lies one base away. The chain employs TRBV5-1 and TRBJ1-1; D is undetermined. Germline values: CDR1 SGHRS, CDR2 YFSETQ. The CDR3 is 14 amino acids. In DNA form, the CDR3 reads TGCGCCAGCGGCTTCTTTAGCATGAACACTGAAGCTTTCTTT. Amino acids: CASGFFSMNTEAFF. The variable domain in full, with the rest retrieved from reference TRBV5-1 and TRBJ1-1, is KAGVTQTPRYLIKTRGQQVTLSCSPISGHRSVSWYQQTPGQGLQFLFEYFSETQRNKGNFPGRFSGRQFSNSRSEMNVSTLELGDSALYLCASGFFSMNTEAFFGQGTRLTVV.

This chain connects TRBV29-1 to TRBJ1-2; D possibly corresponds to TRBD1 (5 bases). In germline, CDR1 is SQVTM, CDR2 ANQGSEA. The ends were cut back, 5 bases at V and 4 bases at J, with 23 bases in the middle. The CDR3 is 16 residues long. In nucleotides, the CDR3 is TGCAGCGTTCAGCGTGGGGGGGATAGGTCAAGCTATGGCTACACCTTC. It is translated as CSVQRGGDRSSYGYTF.

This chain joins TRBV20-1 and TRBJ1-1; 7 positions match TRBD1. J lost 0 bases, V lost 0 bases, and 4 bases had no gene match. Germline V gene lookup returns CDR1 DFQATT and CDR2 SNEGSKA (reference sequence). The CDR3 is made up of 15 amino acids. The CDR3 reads CSARDGTVMNTEAFF. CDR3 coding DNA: TGCAGTGCTAGAGATGGGACAGTGATGAACACTGAAGCTTTCTTT.

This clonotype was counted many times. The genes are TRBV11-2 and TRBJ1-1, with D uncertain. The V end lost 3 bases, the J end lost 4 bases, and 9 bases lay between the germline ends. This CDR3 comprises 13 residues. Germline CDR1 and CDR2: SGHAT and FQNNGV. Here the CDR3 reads CASSLLGGTEAFF. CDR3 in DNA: TGTGCCAGCAGCTTGTTAGGAGGCACTGAAGCTTTCTTT.

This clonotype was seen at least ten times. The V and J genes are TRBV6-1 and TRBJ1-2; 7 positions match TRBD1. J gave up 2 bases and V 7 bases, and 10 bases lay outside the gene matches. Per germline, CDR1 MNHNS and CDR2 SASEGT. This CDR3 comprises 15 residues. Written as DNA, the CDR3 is TGTGCCAGCACCCGGGACAGTTATCAAAACTATGGCTACACCTTC. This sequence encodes CASTRDSYQNYGYTF.

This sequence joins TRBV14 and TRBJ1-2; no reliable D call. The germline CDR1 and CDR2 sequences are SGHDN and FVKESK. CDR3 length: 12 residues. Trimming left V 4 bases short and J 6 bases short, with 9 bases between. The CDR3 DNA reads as TGTGCCAGCAGCCGAGACGTCCATGGCTACACCTTC. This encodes CASSRDVHGYTF.

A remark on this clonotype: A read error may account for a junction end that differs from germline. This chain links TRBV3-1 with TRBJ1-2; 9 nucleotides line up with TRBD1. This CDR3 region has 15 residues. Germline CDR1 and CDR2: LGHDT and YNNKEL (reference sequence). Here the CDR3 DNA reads TGTGCCAGCAGCCGGGGACAGGGTTTCAACTGTGGCTACACCTTC. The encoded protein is CASSRGQGFNCGYTF. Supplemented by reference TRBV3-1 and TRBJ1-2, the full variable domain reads DTAVSQTPKYLVTQMGNDKSIKCEQNLGHDTMYWYKQDSKKFLKIMFSYNNKELIINETVPNRFSPKSPDKAHLNLHINSLELGDSAVYFCASSRGQGFNCGYTFGSGTRLTVV.

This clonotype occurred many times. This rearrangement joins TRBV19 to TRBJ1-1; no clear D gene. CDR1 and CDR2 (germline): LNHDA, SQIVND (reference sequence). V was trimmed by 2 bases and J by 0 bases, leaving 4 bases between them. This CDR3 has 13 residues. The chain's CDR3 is CASSISVNTEAFF. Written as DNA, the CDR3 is TGTGCCAGTAGTATATCAGTGAACACTGAAGCTTTCTTT.

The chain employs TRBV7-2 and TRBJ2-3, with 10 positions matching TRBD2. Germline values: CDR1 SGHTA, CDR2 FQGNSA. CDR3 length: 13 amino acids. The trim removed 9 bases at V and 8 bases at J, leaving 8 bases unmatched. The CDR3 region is CASGAGGIGTQYF. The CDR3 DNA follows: TGTGCCAGTGGAGCGGGGGGGATTGGTACGCAGTATTTT. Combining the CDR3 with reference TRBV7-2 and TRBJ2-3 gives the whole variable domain GAGVSQSPSNKVTEKGKDVELRCDPISGHTALYWYRQSLGQGLEFLIYFQGNSAPDKSGLPSDRFSAERTGGSVSTLTIQRTQQEDSAVYLCASGAGGIGTQYFGPGTRLTVL.

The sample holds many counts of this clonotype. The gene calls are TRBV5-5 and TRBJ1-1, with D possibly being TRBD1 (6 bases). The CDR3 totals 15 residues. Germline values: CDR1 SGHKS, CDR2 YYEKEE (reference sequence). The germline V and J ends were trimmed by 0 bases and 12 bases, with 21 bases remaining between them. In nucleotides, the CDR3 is TGTGCCAGCAGCTTGGCCGGTTCAGGGGCTGGGGAGACTTTCTTT. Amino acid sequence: CASSLAGSGAGETFF.

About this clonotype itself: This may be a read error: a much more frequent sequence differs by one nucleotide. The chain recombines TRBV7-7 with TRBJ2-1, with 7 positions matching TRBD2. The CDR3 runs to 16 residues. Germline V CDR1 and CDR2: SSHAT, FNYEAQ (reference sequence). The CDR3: CAGSLGPGGSYNEQFF. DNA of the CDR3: TGTGCTGGCAGCTTAGGGCCGGGGGGCTCCTACAATGAGCAGTTCTTC.

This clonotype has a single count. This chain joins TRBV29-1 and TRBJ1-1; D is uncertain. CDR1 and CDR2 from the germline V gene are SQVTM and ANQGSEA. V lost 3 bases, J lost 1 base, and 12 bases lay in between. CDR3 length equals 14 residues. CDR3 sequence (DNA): TGCAGCGTTGAGGGAGGGAAGACGAACACTGAAGCTTTCTTT. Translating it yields CSVEGGKTNTEAFF.

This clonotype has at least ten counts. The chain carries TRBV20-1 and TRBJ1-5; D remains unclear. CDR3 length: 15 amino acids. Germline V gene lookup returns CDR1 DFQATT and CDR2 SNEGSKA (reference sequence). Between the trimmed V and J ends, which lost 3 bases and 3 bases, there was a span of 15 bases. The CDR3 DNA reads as TGCAGTGCTAGTGAAGTAAGGCTGCTCAATCAGCCCCAGCATTTT. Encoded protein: CSASEVRLLNQPQHF.

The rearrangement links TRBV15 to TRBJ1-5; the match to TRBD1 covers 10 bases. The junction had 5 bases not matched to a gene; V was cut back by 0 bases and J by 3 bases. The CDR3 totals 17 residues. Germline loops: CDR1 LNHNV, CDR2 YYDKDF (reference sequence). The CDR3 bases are TGTGCCACCAGCAGAGACGGGACAGGGGAGCTCAATCAGCCCCAGCATTTT. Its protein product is CATSRDGTGELNQPQHF.

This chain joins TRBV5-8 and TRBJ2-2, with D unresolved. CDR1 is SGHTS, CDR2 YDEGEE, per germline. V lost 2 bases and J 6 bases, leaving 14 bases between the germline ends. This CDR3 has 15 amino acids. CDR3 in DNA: TGTGCCAGCAGCTTACCGTCGACTCTAGCCGGGGAGCTGTTTTTT. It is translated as CASSLPSTLAGELFF.

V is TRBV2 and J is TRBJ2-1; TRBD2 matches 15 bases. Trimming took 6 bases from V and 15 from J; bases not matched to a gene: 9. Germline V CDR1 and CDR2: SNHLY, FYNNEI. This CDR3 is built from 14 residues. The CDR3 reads CASSPRTSGGVVFF. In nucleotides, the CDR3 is TGTGCCAGCAGCCCTAGGACTAGCGGGGGGGTGGTGTTCTTC. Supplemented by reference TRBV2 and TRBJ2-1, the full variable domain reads EPEVTQTPSHQVTQMGQEVILRCVPISNHLYFYWYRQILGQKVEFLVSFYNNEISEKSEIFDDQFSVERPDGSNFTLKIRSTKLEDSAMYFCASSPRTSGGVVFFGPGTRLTVL.

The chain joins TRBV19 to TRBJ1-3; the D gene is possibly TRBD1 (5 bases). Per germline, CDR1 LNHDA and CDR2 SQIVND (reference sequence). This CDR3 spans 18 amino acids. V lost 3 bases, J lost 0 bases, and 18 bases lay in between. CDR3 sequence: CASSIQGLGIGSGNTIYF. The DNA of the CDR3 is TGTGCCAGTAGTATTCAGGGTCTGGGAATTGGCTCTGGAAACACCATATATTTT.

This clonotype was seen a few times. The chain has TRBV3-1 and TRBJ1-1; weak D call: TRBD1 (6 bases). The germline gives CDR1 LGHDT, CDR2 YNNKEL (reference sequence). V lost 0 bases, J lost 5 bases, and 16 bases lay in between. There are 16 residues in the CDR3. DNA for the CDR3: TGTGCCAGCAGCCAAGAGGGGGGCGCCCCCGGAACTGAAGCTTTCTTT. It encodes CASSQEGGAPGTEAFF.